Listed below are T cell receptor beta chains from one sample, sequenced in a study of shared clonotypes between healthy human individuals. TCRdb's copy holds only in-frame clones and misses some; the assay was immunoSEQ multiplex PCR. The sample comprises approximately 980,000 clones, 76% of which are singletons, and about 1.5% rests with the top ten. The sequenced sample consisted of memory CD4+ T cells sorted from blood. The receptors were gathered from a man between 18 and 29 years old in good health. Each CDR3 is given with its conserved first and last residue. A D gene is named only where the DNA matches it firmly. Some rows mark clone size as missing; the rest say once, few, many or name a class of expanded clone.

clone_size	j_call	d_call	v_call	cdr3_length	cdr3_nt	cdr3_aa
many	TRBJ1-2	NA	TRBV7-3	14	TGTGCCAGCAGCCCCTCACGCTCTGACCATGGCTACACCTTC	CASSPSRSDHGYTF
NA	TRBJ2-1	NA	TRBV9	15	TGTGCCAGCAGCGTGCGGAGCGGCATAGACAATGAGCAGTTCTTC	CASSVRSGIDNEQFF
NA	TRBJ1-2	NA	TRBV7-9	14	TGTGCCAGCAGCCCCACCGGGGCTAACTATGGCTACACCTTC	CASSPTGANYGYTF
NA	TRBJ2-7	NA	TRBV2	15	TGTGCCAGCAGCCCAATTCTTGACCGAGTCTACGAGCAGTACTTC	CASSPILDRVYEQYF
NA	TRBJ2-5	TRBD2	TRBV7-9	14	TGTGCCAGCAGCCGTGGGACTAGCGGGGGGACCCAGTACTTC	CASSRGTSGGTQYF
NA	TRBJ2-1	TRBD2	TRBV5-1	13	TGCGCCAGCGGTCTAGCGGGAGGGTCTGAGCAGTTCTTC	CASGLAGGSEQFF
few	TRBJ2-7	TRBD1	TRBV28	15	TGTGCCAGCAGTTTCGGCACAGGGGCCGCCTACGAGCAGTACTTC	CASSFGTGAAYEQYF
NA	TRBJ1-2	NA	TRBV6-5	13	TGTGCCAGCAGTCGGAGCCCCACAGATGGCTACACCTTC	CASSRSPTDGYTF
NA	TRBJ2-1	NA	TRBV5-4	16	TGTGCCAGCAGCTTGGCCGCCGGGGCGACCCTCAATGAGCAGTTCTTC	CASSLAAGATLNEQFF
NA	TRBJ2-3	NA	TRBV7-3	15	TGTGCCAGCAGCTTATCACGAAGTACGGGGGATACGCAGTATTTT	CASSLSRSTGDTQYF
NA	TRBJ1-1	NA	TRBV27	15	TGTGCCAGCAGTTTTGGGTCACGCAGGAACACTGAAGCTTTCTTT	CASSFGSRRNTEAFF
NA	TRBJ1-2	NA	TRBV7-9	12	TGTGCCAGCAGCTTAGACATCTATGGCTACACCTTC	CASSLDIYGYTF
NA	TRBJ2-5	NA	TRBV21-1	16	TGTGCCAGCAGCAAAAACGAACAGGGACGACAAGAGACCCAGTACTTC	CASSKNEQGRQETQYF
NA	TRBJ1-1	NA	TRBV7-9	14	TGTGCCAGCAGCTTAGCGGGCGTGAACACTGAAGCTTTCTTT	CASSLAGVNTEAFF
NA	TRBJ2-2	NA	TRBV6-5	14	TGTGCCAGCCGTTGGGGGAGTCGTACCGGGGAGCTGTTTTTT	CASRWGSRTGELFF
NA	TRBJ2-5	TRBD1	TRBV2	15	TGTGCCAGCAGTCCCCTGACAGGGGGCCAAGAGACCCAGTACTTC	CASSPLTGGQETQYF
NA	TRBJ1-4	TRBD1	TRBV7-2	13	TGTGCCAGCACTACAGGGGGCGCTGAAAAACTGTTTTTT	CASTTGGAEKLFF
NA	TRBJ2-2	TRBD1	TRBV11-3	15	TGTGCCAGCACAGGGGGACCCTTAGGTACCGGGGAGCTGTTTTTT	CASTGGPLGTGELFF
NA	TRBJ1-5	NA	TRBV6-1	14	TGTGCCACCCTCGGCCCCAACAGGTTCCAGCCCCAGCATTTT	CATLGPNRFQPQHF
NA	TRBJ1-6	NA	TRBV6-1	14	TGTGCCAGCAGTGTTCGGGGCCCTGATTCACCCCTCCACTTT	CASSVRGPDSPLHF
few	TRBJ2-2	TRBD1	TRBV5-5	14	TGTGCCAGCAGCTCTCGGGACAGAACCGGGGAGCTGTTTTTT	CASSSRDRTGELFF
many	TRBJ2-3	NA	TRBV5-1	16	TGCGCCAGCAGCTTGGAAGGGCACTCTGGCACAGATACGCAGTATTTT	CASSLEGHSGTDTQYF
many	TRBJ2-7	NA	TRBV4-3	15	TGCGCCAGCAGCCAAGATCGGGCGGGGCTGTACGAGCAGTACTTC	CASSQDRAGLYEQYF
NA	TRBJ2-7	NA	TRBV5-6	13	TGTGCCAGCAGCCCCGGGACGTTAAGAGGGCAGTACTTC	CASSPGTLRGQYF
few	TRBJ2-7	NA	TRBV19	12	TGTGCCAGTAGTCAGGGGCCCTACGAGCAGTACTTC	CASSQGPYEQYF
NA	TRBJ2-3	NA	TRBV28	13	TGTGCCAGCAGTTTTCGGGGTTCAGATACGCAGTATTTT	CASSFRGSDTQYF
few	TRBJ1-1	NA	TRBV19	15	TGTGCCAGTAGTCCCGGCCGCGGAAAGAACACTGAAGCTTTCTTT	CASSPGRGKNTEAFF
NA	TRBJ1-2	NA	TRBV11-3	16	TGTGCCAGCAGCTTAGATCGGATCGAGTTCAACTATGGCTACACCTTC	CASSLDRIEFNYGYTF
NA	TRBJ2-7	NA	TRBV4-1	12	TGCGCCAGCAGCCAAGCGGTTGGCAGGGCTTCCTTC	CASSQAVGRASF
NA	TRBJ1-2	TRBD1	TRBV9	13	TGTGCCAGCAGCACAGGGGGAGGCTATGGCTACACCTTC	CASSTGGGYGYTF
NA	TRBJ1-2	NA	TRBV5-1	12	TGCGCCAGCAGCTATGACACGAATGGCTACACCTTC	CASSYDTNGYTF
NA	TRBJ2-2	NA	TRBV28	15	TGTGCCAGCAGTTCCGACATAGAAACCACCGGGGAGCTGTTTTTT	CASSSDIETTGELFF
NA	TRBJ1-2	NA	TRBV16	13	TGTGCCAGCACCCCGGAGCCGTCCTATGGCTACACCTTC	CASTPEPSYGYTF
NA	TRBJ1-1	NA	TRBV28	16	TGTGCCAGCAGTTTACGCAGGGTGGGAAGGCACACTGAAGCTTTCTTT	CASSLRRVGRHTEAFF
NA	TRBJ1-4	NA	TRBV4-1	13	TGCGCCAGCAGCCTTTCAACTAATGAAAAACTGTTTTTT	CASSLSTNEKLFF
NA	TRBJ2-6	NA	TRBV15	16	TGTGCCACCAGCAGTGAAATAGGGCCTGGGGCCAACGTCCTGACTTTC	CATSSEIGPGANVLTF
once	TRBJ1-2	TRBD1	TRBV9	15	TGTGCCAGCAGCGTAGTGGACAGGGCTAACTATGGCTACACCTTC	CASSVVDRANYGYTF
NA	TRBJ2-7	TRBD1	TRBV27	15	TGTGCCAGCAGTTCATCCAGGGGGTTGGCCTACGAGCAGTACTTC	CASSSSRGLAYEQYF
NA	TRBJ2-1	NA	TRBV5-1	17	TGCGCCAGCACCTTGGTAAAGGACCTTCTTTCCTACAATGAGCAGTTCTTC	CASTLVKDLLSYNEQFF
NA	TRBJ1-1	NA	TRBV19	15	TGTGCCAGTACCCCCGGAGGGACACTACTAGGTGAAGCTTTCTTT	CASTPGGTLLGEAFF
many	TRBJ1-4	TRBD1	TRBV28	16	TGTGCCAGCCGCCATTATATAGGACAGGGGGGGGAAAAACTGTTTTTT	CASRHYIGQGGEKLFF